This T cell receptor (beta chain) derives from a study of T cells in Graves' hyperthyroidism and ophthalmopathy. Whole-study findings and limits: Onset of ophthalmopathy came a median approximately 6.9 months after the model predicted it. The blood repertoire included most of the expanded thyroid clonotypes above 0.001.

With regard to this clonotype: The antigen remains unidentified.

Amplified regions were TCR beta CDR3 sequences from RNA transcripts. RT-PCR in the first round (using the HTBI primer set) targeted the TCR CDR3. TCRdb processed the multiplex PCR reads anew with MiXCR; each CDR3 protein has one entry. The sample lists approximately 570,000 distinct CDR3 sequences, 15% to 20% occurring once. Ophthalmopathy patients showed a Clinical Activity Score of at least 3, NOSPECS grade of at least 4 and duration under 3 months. Fresh peripheral blood, around 10 ml of it, supplied the PBMCs. The junction had 9 bases not matched to a gene; V was cut back by 0 bases and J by 5 bases. The germline V gene encodes CDR1 MNHNS and CDR2 SASEGT. This CDR3 is 17 amino acids long.

Sequencing input: blood. The receptor was isolated from a middle-aged man with Graves' ophthalmopathy. The V call is TRBV6-1, the J call TRBJ1-5, with 8 bases lining up with TRBD1. CDR3 amino acids: CASSEADWTGWYQPQHF. The CDR3 DNA is TGTGCCAGCAGTGAAGCGGATTGGACAGGGTGGTATCAGCCCCAGCATTTT.